These 5 T cell receptor beta chains originate from one sample sequenced in a study of T cell responses to AZD1222 COVID-19 vaccine. The table came from immunoSEQ multiplex PCR; TCRdb's copy has only in-frame clones and leaves some out. The data show 90,000 to 150,000 clones, with roughly 90% seen just once and about 3.5% held by the top ten. Sequencing used peripheral blood, obtained on day 0 of AZD1222 vaccination. The receptors come from an adult in good health.

This clone was found a few times. The chain is built from TRBV5-8 and TRBJ1-1; D might be TRBD1 (5 bases). Trimming took 4 bases from V and 1 from J, leaving 11 bases between them. CDR1 is SGHTS, CDR2 YDEGEE, per germline. The CDR3 length is 14 residues. The CDR3 region is CASSHQGGNTEAFF. CDR3 coding DNA: TGTGCCAGCAGCCACCAGGGCGGGAACACTGAAGCTTTCTTT.

The V and J genes are TRBV27 and TRBJ1-2; 7 bases are shared with TRBD1. Germline trimming cut 4 bases from V and 3 bases from J; bases unmatched to any gene: 2. This CDR3 spans 13 amino acids. Germline lookup yields CDR1 MNHEY and CDR2 SMNVEV (reference sequence). The CDR3 DNA is TGTGCCAGCAGTTCGGGGACAGACTATGGCTACACCTTC. Translation gives CASSSGTDYGYTF.

The chain couples TRBV7-3 to TRBJ1-1; D remains ambiguous. Trimming left V 6 bases short and J 7 bases short, with 18 bases between. The V gene's germline CDR1 is SGHTA and CDR2 FQGTGA. CDR3 size: 14 residues. In DNA form, the CDR3 reads TGTGCCAGCAGTCAAGGCGGTGGAGGAATTGAAGCTTTCTTT. Its protein is CASSQGGGGIEAFF.

The V and J genes are TRBV24-1 and TRBJ1-2; unclear D gene. Trimming stripped 9 bases from V and 7 bases from J, with 14 bases between. CDR3 length: 12 amino acids. Germline V lookup: CDR1 KGHDR, CDR2 SFDVKD. The CDR3 spells CATPEGMGGYTF. The DNA for the CDR3 is TGTGCCACCCCGGAGGGTATGGGTGGCTACACCTTC.

The J gene is TRBJ1-2, the V gene TRBV30; tentatively, D is TRBD1 (6 bases). The germline V and J ends were trimmed by 2 bases and 7 bases, with 17 bases remaining between them. The germline V gene has CDR1 GTSNPN and CDR2 SVGIG (reference sequence). This CDR3 spans 14 amino acids. CDR3 nucleotide sequence: TGTGCCTGGAGTACCCCTCGGGGGGCGCCTGGCTACACCTTC. It is translated as CAWSTPRGAPGYTF. The entire variable domain, with the rest obtained from reference TRBV30 and TRBJ1-2, is as follows: SQTIHQWPATLVQPVGSPLSLECTVEGTSNPNLYWYRQAAGRGLQLLFYSVGIGQISSEVPQNLSASRPQDRQFILSSKKLLLSDSGFYLCAWSTPRGAPGYTFGSGTRLTVV.